The 19 T cell receptor beta chains below come from one sample, sequenced in a study of blood T cell repertoires in COVID-19. Using immunoSEQ multiplex PCR, the repertoire was profiled, and TCRdb retains in-frame clones only, with some absent. The sample has about 260,000 clones; approximately 90% are singletons. Sequencing used PBMCs or T cells enriched from blood (not recorded which). Source of these receptors: a man in his forties who had been exposed to COVID-19.

This clone was observed a few times. The genes are TRBV24-1 and TRBJ2-2, with TRBD2 identical over 10 bases. J lost 6 bases, V lost 2 bases, and 5 bases had no gene match. Per the germline V gene, CDR1 is KGHDR and CDR2 is SFDVKD. The CDR3 has 16 residues. The CDR3 reads CATSDSAGGPAGELFF. The CDR3 bases are TGTGCCACCAGTGATTCAGCGGGAGGGCCAGCCGGGGAGCTGTTTTTT.

The J gene is TRBJ2-3, the V gene TRBV24-1, with D possibly being TRBD2 (6 bases). CDR3 length: 14 amino acids. CDR1 and CDR2 (germline): KGHDR, SFDVKD. V lost 6 bases and J lost 2, with 11 bases in between. This chain's CDR3 is CATSRDSVTDTQYF. CDR3 nucleotide sequence: TGTGCCACCAGTAGGGACTCTGTCACAGATACGCAGTATTTT.

This chain links TRBV4-3 with TRBJ2-1; the match to TRBD2 covers 10 bases. This CDR3 is built from 15 residues. Trimming removed 5 bases from V and 9 bases from J; junction bases left unmatched: 10. Germline V CDR1 and CDR2: LGHNA, YSLEER. CDR3 region: CASSFRLAGEAEQFF. CDR3 sequence (DNA): TGCGCCAGCAGCTTCCGACTAGCGGGTGAGGCTGAGCAGTTCTTC.

This clone has only one observation. The CDR3 region is CASRRLAGAGANVLTF. CDR3 coding DNA: TGTGCCAGTAGACGACTAGCGGGAGCTGGGGCCAACGTCCTGACTTTC. This chain joins TRBV19 and TRBJ2-6; 12 nucleotides line up with TRBD2. Germline V gene sequence: CDR1 LNHDA, CDR2 SQIVND (reference sequence). V lost 6 bases and J lost 2; bases outside the gene matches: 2. The CDR3 is 16 residues long.

The gene calls are TRBV19 and TRBJ2-2; D gene uncertain. The CDR3 length is 14 residues. Germline CDR1 and CDR2: LNHDA and SQIVND (reference sequence). Trimming took off 3 bases at V and 2 bases at J, with 7 bases between the two ends. The DNA of the CDR3 is TGTGCCAGTAGTATTTACAGAAACACCGGGGAGCTGTTTTTT. Its translation is CASSIYRNTGELFF. Full variable domain (rest looked up from reference TRBV19 and TRBJ2-2): DGGITQSPKYLFRKEGQNVTLSCEQNLNHDAMYWYRQDPGQGLRLIYYSQIVNDFQKGDIAEGYSVSREKKESFPLTVTSAQKNPTAFYLCASSIYRNTGELFFGEGSRLTVL.

This clone showed up just once. The chain employs TRBV9 and TRBJ1-5; 8 bases line up with TRBD1. The CDR3 sequence is 12 residues long. The germline CDR1 and CDR2 sequences are SGDLS and YYNGEE. The J segment lost 4 bases and the V segment lost 7 bases, leaving 1 base of the junction unmatched. CDR3 DNA sequence: TGTGCCAGCGGACAGGGAAATCAGCCCCAGCATTTT. Residues: CASGQGNQPQHF.

The chain carries TRBV30 and TRBJ1-4; D is ambiguous. V gave up 4 bases and J gave up 12 bases, with 18 bases separating them. The germline CDR1 and CDR2 sequences are GTSNPN and SVGIG (reference sequence). This CDR3 contains 13 residues. The DNA for the CDR3 is TGTGCCTGGAATTACGGCAGACTCACGGAACTGTTTTTT. This codes for CAWNYGRLTELFF.

This clone came up once. Here the CDR3 reads CASSLARAGLAGNTGELFF. The CDR3, as DNA: TGTGCCAGCAGCTTAGCCCGCGCAGGACTAGCGGGTAACACCGGGGAGCTGTTTTTT. The chain links TRBV7-8 to TRBJ2-2; 11 positions agree with TRBD2. There are 19 residues in the CDR3. The V segment lost 0 bases and the J segment 2 bases; nucleotides outside the gene matches: 8. Looked up from germline, CDR1 is SGHVS and CDR2 is FQNEAQ.

The chain links TRBV25-1 to TRBJ1-5; D possibly corresponds to TRBD1 (6 bases). This CDR3 has 13 residues. Germline V lookup: CDR1 MGHDK, CDR2 SYGVNS. V was clipped by 2 bases and J by 4 bases, with 6 bases between them. The CDR3 reads CASSEGQNQPQHF. CDR3 in DNA: TGTGCCAGCAGTGAAGGACAGAATCAGCCCCAGCATTTT.

The chain recombines TRBV5-1 with TRBJ1-5, with 11 bases lining up with TRBD1. Germline V gene lookup returns CDR1 SGHRS and CDR2 YFSETQ. The CDR3 length is 17 residues. The ends lost 4 bases at V and 1 base at J; junction bases unmatched: 7. The CDR3 region is CASSLGQGARSNQPQHF. The CDR3 nucleotides are TGCGCCAGCAGCCTTGGACAGGGGGCAAGGAGCAATCAGCCCCAGCATTTT.

The chain combines TRBV28 with TRBJ2-3, with 7 bases fitting TRBD2. Trimming at V came to 3 bases and at J to 4 bases, leaving 1 base not matched to a gene. The length of the CDR3 is 13 residues. Germline V lookup: CDR1 MDHEN, CDR2 SYDVKM. Here the CDR3 reads CASSLAGADTQYF. Written as DNA, the CDR3 is TGTGCCAGCAGTTTGGCGGGAGCAGATACGCAGTATTTT.

The chain uses TRBV28 and TRBJ1-4; no definite D call. This CDR3 comprises 14 residues. Germline V gene sequence: CDR1 MDHEN, CDR2 SYDVKM. Between the trimmed V and J ends, which lost 6 bases and 8 bases, there was a span of 16 bases. CDR3 bases: TGTGCCAGCAGCCCGTCCATATACAACGAAAAACTGTTTTTT. Translated: CASSPSIYNEKLFF.

V is TRBV11-2 and J is TRBJ1-6, with no clear D. V lost 1 base and J lost 6, with 13 bases in between. Germline-derived CDR1 and CDR2 are SGHAT and FQNNGV. This CDR3 is 16 amino acids long. The CDR3 DNA reads as TGTGCCAGCAGCTTAGTTTCGGGGAGAATTAATTCACCCCTCCACTTT. Its protein is CASSLVSGRINSPLHF. The complete variable domain, with remaining parts taken from reference TRBV11-2 and TRBJ1-6, reads EAGVAQSPRYKIIEKRQSVAFWCNPISGHATLYWYQQILGQGPKLLIQFQNNGVVDDSQLPKDRFSAERLKGVDSTLKIQPAKLEDSAVYLCASSLVSGRINSPLHFGNGTRLTVT.

This clone was seen just once. The chain employs TRBV11-2 and TRBJ2-7; D is perhaps TRBD1 (6 bases). Germline loops: CDR1 SGHAT, CDR2 FQNNGV. This CDR3 is built from 13 residues. V was trimmed by 5 bases and J by 3 bases, leaving 11 bases between them. CDR3 sequence: CASSHGTNYEQYF. CDR3 nucleotide sequence: TGTGCCAGCAGCCACGGGACAAACTACGAGCAGTACTTC.

This chain joins TRBV2 and TRBJ2-4; 9 nucleotides match TRBD1. V dropped 5 bases and J dropped 5; count of bases not matched to a gene: 4. In germline, CDR1 is SNHLY, CDR2 FYNNEI. The CDR3 has 14 amino acids. The CDR3 bases are TGTGCCAGCAGTCCAAGGACAGGGGAAAACATTCAGTACTTC. Translation: CASSPRTGENIQYF.

Points on this clone: This sample includes further DNA sequences coding for the same CDR3. The rearrangement uses TRBV9 and TRBJ2-5, with TRBD2 as a possible D gene (5 bases). Trimming pared 3 bases from V and 5 bases from J, leaving 8 bases between. The germline gives CDR1 SGDLS, CDR2 YYNGEE. This CDR3 has 12 residues. Written as DNA, the CDR3 is TGTGCCAGCAGCGCTTCGGGGGAGACCCAGTACTTC. As protein: CASSASGETQYF.

The V and J genes are TRBV6-4 and TRBJ1-3; TRBD1 aligns across 9 bases. The CDR3 runs to 18 residues. V dropped 5 bases and J dropped 2; count of bases not matched to a gene: 13. Germline lookup yields CDR1 MRHNA and CDR2 SNTAGT. CDR3 amino acids: CASSHSDRGSFPGNTIYF. CDR3 coding DNA: TGTGCCAGCAGTCATTCAGACAGGGGGAGCTTCCCTGGAAACACCATATATTTT.

The chain employs TRBV27 and TRBJ2-1; TRBD2 is a possible D gene (6 bases). In germline, CDR1 is MNHEY, CDR2 SMNVEV (reference sequence). The V end was cut by 6 bases, the J end by 5 bases, with 14 bases between. The CDR3 covers 14 residues. The CDR3 DNA is TGTGCCAGCAGACAGACTAGATACAACAATGAGCAGTTCTTC. Translation gives CASRQTRYNNEQFF.

This chain connects TRBV9 to TRBJ1-2; D call uncertain. CDR3 length: 15 amino acids. The ends were cut back, 0 bases at V and 4 bases at J, with 13 bases in the middle. Germline V gene data show CDR1 as SGDLS and CDR2 as YYNGEE. CDR3 loop: CASSVGGSRSYGYTF. CDR3 nucleotides: TGTGCCAGCAGCGTAGGAGGGTCCCGCTCCTATGGCTACACCTTC. Variable domain in full (rest from reference TRBV9 and TRBJ1-2): DSGVTQTPKHLITATGQRVTLRCSPRSGDLSVYWYQQSLDQGLQFLIQYYNGEERAKGNILERFSAQQFPDLHSELNLSSLELGDSALYFCASSVGGSRSYGYTFGSGTRLTVV.